This paragraph reports one T cell receptor (beta chain). Treatment meaning: oral pan-JAK inhibitor, 5-10 mg twice daily. The entry originates in a study of CD8+ T cells in alopecia areata. Study-wide background: Treated patients were dosed with oral tofacitinib, taking 5 to 10 mg twice daily.

After isolation, RNA underwent reverse transcription to generate cDNA as the sequencing template. Generated by immunoSEQ multiplex PCR, the TCRdb table keeps only in-frame clones and is missing some. The table shows more than 90,000 clones, with approximately 52% occurring only once. Trimming took 9 bases from V and 5 from J; bases not matched to a gene: 6. The CDR3 totals 12 residues. Germline loops: CDR1 ENHRY, CDR2 SYGVKD. The sample consisted of CD8+ T cells sorted from blood, taken at week 4, from a patient treated with tofacitinib. The TCR sequence derives from a human donor with alopecia areata. The V gene is TRBV10-3, the J gene TRBJ2-7; 8 nucleotides align to TRBD1. CDR3 region: CAIGQGSHEQYF. CDR3 sequence (DNA): TGTGCCATTGGACAGGGAAGCCACGAGCAGTACTTC.